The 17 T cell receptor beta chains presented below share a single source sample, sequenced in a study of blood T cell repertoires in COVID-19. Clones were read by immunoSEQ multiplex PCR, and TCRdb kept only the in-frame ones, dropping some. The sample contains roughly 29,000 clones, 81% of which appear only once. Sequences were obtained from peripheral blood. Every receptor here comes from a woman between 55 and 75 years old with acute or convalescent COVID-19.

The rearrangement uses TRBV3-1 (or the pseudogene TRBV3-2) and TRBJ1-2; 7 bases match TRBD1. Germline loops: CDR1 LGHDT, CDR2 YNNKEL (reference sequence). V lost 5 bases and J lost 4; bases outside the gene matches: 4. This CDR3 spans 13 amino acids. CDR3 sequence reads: CASSVQGPYGYTF. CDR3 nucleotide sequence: TGTGCCAGCAGCGTACAGGGGCCCTATGGCTACACCTTC.

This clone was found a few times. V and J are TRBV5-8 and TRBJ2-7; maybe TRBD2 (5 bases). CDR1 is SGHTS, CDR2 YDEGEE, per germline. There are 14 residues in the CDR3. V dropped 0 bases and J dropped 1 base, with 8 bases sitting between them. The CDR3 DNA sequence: TGTGCCAGCAGCTTGGCGGGGATGTCCTACGAGCAGTACTTC. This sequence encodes CASSLAGMSYEQYF. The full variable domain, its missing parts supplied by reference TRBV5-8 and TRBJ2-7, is EAGVTQSPTHLIKTRGQQATLRCSPISGHTSVYWYQQALGLGLQFLLWYDEGEERNRGNFPPRFSGRQFPNYSSELNVNALELEDSALYLCASSLAGMSYEQYFGPGTRLTVT.

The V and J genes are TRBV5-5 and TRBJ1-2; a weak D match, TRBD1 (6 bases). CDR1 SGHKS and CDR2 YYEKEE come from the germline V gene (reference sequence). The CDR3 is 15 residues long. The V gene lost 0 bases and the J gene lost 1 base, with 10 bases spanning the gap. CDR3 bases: TGTGCCAGCAGCTTGGATGGACAGAGTAACTATGGCTACACCTTC. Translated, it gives CASSLDGQSNYGYTF.

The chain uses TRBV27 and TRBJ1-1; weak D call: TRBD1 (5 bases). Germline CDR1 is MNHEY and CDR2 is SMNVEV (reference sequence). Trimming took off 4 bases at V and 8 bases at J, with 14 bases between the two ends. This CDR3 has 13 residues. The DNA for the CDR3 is TGTGCCAGCAGTTCGGGGACTTTGGGGGAAGCTTTCTTT. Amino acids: CASSSGTLGEAFF.

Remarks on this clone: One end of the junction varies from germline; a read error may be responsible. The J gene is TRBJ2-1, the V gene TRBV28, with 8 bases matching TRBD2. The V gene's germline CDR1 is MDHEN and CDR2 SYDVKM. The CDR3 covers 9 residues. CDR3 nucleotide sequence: TGCCTAGCGGGCAATGAGCAGTTCTTC. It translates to CLAGNEQFF.

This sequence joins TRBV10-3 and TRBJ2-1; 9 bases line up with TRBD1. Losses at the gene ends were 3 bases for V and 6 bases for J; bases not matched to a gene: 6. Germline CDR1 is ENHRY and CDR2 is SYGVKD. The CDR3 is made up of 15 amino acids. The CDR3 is CAISDTTQGANEQFF. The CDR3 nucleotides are TGTGCCATCAGTGATACAACACAGGGGGCCAATGAGCAGTTCTTC.

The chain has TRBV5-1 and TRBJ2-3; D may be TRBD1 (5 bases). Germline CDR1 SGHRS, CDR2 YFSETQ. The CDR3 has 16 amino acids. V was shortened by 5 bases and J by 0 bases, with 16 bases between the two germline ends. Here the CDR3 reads CASRHGGATSTDTQYF. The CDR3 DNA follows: TGCGCCAGCAGGCACGGTGGGGCAACTAGCACAGATACGCAGTATTTT.

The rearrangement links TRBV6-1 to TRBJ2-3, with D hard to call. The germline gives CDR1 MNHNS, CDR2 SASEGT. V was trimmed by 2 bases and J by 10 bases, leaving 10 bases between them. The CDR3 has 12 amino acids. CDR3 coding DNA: TGTGCCAGCAGTGAACAGTCACCACCGCAGTATTTT. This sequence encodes CASSEQSPPQYF.

DNA for the CDR3: TGTGCCAGCAGCCTAACTAGCGGGGGGAGGCGAGAGACCCAGTACTTC. It specifies CASSLTSGGRRETQYF. V is TRBV7-9 and J is TRBJ2-5, with TRBD2 matching over 12 bases. The ends lost 5 bases at V and 4 bases at J; junction bases unmatched: 8. Germline values: CDR1 SEHNR, CDR2 FQNEAQ (reference sequence). The CDR3 is made up of 16 amino acids.

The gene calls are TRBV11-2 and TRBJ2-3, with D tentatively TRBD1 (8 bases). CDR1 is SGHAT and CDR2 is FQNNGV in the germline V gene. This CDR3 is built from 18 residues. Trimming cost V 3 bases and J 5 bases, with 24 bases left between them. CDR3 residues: CASSFLTGGRGRGDTQYF. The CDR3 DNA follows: TGTGCCAGCAGCTTCCTGACGGGGGGCAGGGGGCGCGGAGATACGCAGTATTTT.

The CDR3 reads CASSYTDTQYF. The CDR3 nucleotides are TGTGCCAGCAGTTATACAGATACGCAGTATTTT. V is TRBV5-8 and J is TRBJ2-3; D not resolved. V shed 5 bases and J shed 3 bases, with 4 bases lying between them. The CDR3 has 11 residues. Germline CDR1 SGHTS, CDR2 YDEGEE.

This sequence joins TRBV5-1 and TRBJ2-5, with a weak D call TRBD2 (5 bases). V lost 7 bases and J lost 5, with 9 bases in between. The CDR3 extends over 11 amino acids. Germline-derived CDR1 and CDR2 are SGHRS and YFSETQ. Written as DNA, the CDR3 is TGCGCCAGCCGGGGTTGGGAGACCCAGTACTTC. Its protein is CASRGWETQYF.

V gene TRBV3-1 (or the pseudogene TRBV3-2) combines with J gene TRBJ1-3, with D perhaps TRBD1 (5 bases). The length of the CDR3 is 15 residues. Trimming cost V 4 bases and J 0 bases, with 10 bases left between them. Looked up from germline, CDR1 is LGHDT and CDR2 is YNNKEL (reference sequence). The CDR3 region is CASSRGGDSGNTIYF. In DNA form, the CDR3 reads TGTGCCAGCAGCCGGGGAGGGGACTCTGGAAACACCATATATTTT.

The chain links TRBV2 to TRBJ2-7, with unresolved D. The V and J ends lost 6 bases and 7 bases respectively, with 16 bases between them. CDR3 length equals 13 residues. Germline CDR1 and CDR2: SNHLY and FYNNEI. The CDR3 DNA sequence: TGTGCCAGCAGGCGTGTCTCTGACGGGGAGCAGTACTTC. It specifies CASRRVSDGEQYF.

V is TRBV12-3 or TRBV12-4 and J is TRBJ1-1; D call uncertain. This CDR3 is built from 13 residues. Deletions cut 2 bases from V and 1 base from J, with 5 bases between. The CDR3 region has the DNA TGTGCCAGCAGTTTAAACAGGAACACTGAAGCTTTCTTT. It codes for CASSLNRNTEAFF.

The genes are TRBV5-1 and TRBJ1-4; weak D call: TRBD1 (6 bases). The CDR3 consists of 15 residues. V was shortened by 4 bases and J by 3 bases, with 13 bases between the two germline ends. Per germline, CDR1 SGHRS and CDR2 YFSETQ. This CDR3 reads CASSPAGAPNEKLFF. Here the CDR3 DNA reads TGCGCCAGCAGCCCGGCGGGGGCGCCTAATGAAAAACTGTTTTTT.

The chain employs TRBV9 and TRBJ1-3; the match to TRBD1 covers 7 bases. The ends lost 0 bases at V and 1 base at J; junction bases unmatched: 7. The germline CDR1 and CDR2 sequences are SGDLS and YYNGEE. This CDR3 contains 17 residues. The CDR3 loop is CASSVDPGGSSGNTIYF. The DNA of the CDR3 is TGTGCCAGCAGCGTAGACCCAGGGGGTAGTTCTGGAAACACCATATATTTT.